Described below is a single T cell receptor (beta chain) sequence and its context. Which antigen it targets is not known. The CDR3 numbers 13 residues from cysteine through phenylalanine. No DNA was logged. CDR1 and CDR2 are read off the germline V gene as MNHEY and SVGEGT. This specimen belongs to a study of T cells in severe cutaneous drug reactions (dated by TCRdb to between 2018 and 2020). For context, the study as a whole: Patients were recruited between the early 2010s and the late 2010s from Taiwan, Thailand and a European registry network. The culprit drug was assigned using the Naranjo algorithm and the ALDEN drug causality algorithm. Biological samples, such as blister fluids/cells and PBMC, were collected from patients during the acute or recovery stage. Single-cell sequencing, quantitative PCR validation, functional assays and transgenic mouse experiments were combined with bulk TCR sequencing. The libraries were made with iRepertoire multiplex PCR, and the authors referred to a comparison in which iRepertoire and 5' RACE methods, with or without UMI, captured abundant clonotypes to a similar degree. Enrollment was limited to patients whose SJS/TEN or DRESS diagnosis was probable or definite according to RegiSCAR criteria. What the work shows at the level of the full study, not this receptor alone: According to the authors, further study is still needed to determine whether the public TCR generalizes to SJS/TEN caused by other drugs. Although undetectable or scarce in tolerant-control and healthy-donor PBMC, a public TCRbeta CDR3 was found in all seven CBZ-SJS/TEN blister samples, at a mean of about 15%. CBZ-SJS/TEN patients showed strongly increased TRBV12-4 usage, with an average of approximately 30% in blister cells and roughly 5% in PBMC.

For both bulk and single-cell sequencing, libraries were prepared with the iRepertoire multiplex PCR system using TCR subtype-specific primers. Multiplex PCR using primers aimed at the V, D and J gene regions produced the bulk TCR beta libraries. Bulk TCR library preparation used roughly 95-500 ng of RNA per sample as input. Bulk TCR beta amplicons were sequenced on an Illumina MiSeq. The paper's processing steps were these. Sample misassignments and low-quality sequencing reads were removed through quality control steps. The amino acids lying between the V-gene Y[YFLI]C motif and the J-segment [FW]GXGT motif were defined as CDR3. CDR3 clonotypes and TRBV and TRBJ gene assignments were based on the IMGT database. For each sample, TRBV expression was normalized against the mean for the same gene in PBMC from fewer than 45 healthy donors. Based on TCRdb reprocessing of the reads, there is one entry per CDR3 protein sequence, and DNA is missing. The V and J calls, along with clone size, are taken from TCRdb and not from the paper's own processing. This sample's table lists over 7,000 distinct CDR3 sequences. The biggest ten clones account for approximately 24% of the sample.

Sequenced donors were patients with carbamazepine-induced Stevens-Johnson syndrome or toxic epidermal necrolysis (CBZ-SJS/TEN). Patients with drug-induced severe cutaneous adverse reactions had T cell receptor repertoires profiled by next-generation sequencing to look for drug-specific clonotypes. The RNA source was either peripheral blood mononuclear cells or blister cells from skin lesions. The sequence was collected from a human donor with a severe cutaneous adverse drug reaction. The sequence links TRBV6-2 or TRBV6-3 to TRBJ2-1; TCRdb lists TRBD1, though no DNA is available to test this call. Sequenced: cells from a skin blister. Interpreted using the paper, the cell subset or site label stands for: unsorted cells from skin lesion blisters. CDR3 reads: CASSYGAVNEQFF.